This entry features one T cell receptor beta chain sequence. Its antigen remains unidentified. V lost 5 bases and J lost 2, with 8 bases in between. The length of the CDR3 is 13 residues. Germline V gene sequence: CDR1 MNHEY, CDR2 SMNVEV (reference sequence). The record originates from a study of Ad26.COV2.S vaccination and SARS-CoV-2 variants. Study-level findings and limits: Substantial breadth in spike-specific CD8+ and CD4+ T cell responses was reportedly seen after vaccination.

Assay: immunoSEQ multiplex PCR; the TCRdb copy retains only in-frame clones and omits some. The sample gives approximately 250,000 clones, roughly 85% of which show up once; less than 3.5% is in the top ten. This sample's treatment: some 20 received Ad26.COV2.S at low or high dose, single or two shots; 5 received placebo; per-sample allocation not given. Material that was analyzed had been drawn on day 63 after the first vaccine or placebo injection. Expressing Wuhan-strain SARS-CoV-2 spike, an Ad26 vector served as the vaccine. The chain joins TRBV27 to TRBJ2-3; TRBD2 might be the D (5 bases). This clonotype was obtained from a person between 18 and 65 years old who received the Ad26.COV2.S COVID-19 vaccine or a placebo. The specimen comprised peripheral blood, sampled in a trial of Ad26.COV2.S vaccine versus placebo. CDR3 region: CASSPGFTDTQYF. The CDR3 coding sequence is TGTGCCAGCAGTCCGGGGTTCACAGATACGCAGTATTTT.